Following are 26 T cell receptor beta chains from one sample sequenced in a study of cytomegalovirus exposure and HLA in healthy donors. Assay used: immunoSEQ multiplex PCR; TCRdb lists only in-frame clones, some missing. The sample holds around 150,000 clones; more than 70% are singletons and the top ten take roughly a tenth. Specimen: PBMCs. The receptors were sampled from a man under 40 in good health and CMV-seropositive.

The rearrangement joins TRBV28 to TRBJ2-7, with 8 bases matching TRBD2. This CDR3 is 14 amino acids long. Germline CDR1 and CDR2: MDHEN and SYDVKM. V shed 5 bases, J shed 3 bases, and the junction held 6 bases outside the gene matches. The CDR3 protein is CASSRDGGDYEQYF. Written as DNA, the CDR3 is TGTGCCAGCAGTCGGGACGGGGGGGACTACGAGCAGTACTTC. Complete variable domain (other parts from reference TRBV28 and TRBJ2-7): DVKVTQSSRYLVKRTGEKVFLECVQDMDHENMFWYRQDPGLGLRLIYFSYDVKMKEKGDIPEGYSVSREKKERFSLILESASTNQTSMYLCASSRDGGDYEQYFGPGTRLTVT.

The chain links TRBV5-1 to TRBJ2-7, with 8 positions matching TRBD2. The CDR3 sequence is 14 residues long. V lost 1 base and J lost 5; bases outside the gene matches: 5. Germline assignment: CDR1 SGHRS and CDR2 YFSETQ. The CDR3, as DNA: TGCGCCAGCAGCTTGAACGGGAGGGTCGACGAGCAGTACTTC. It encodes CASSLNGRVDEQYF.

The CDR3 nucleotides are TGTGCCAGCAGCGAGAGACAGTCCTCTGGAAACACCATATATTTT. This gives the protein CASSERQSSGNTIYF. V and J are TRBV9 and TRBJ1-3; possibly TRBD1 for D (5 bases). CDR3 length: 15 residues. Germline CDR1 is SGDLS and CDR2 is YYNGEE. The V end was cut by 3 bases, the J end by 0 bases, with 10 bases between.

The chain joins TRBV5-6 to TRBJ2-7; D uncertain. The CDR3 extends over 13 amino acids. CDR1 and CDR2 (germline): SGHDT, YYEEEE. The ends were cut back, 4 bases at V and 2 bases at J, with 10 bases in the middle. DNA for the CDR3: TGTGCCAGCAGCCGAATCGACACCTACGAGCAGTACTTC. Its translation: CASSRIDTYEQYF.

V gene TRBV7-3 combines with J gene TRBJ2-6; 8 bases fit TRBD1. Germline V gene sequence: CDR1 SGHTA, CDR2 FQGTGA. J lost 3 bases, V lost 5 bases, and 12 bases had no gene match. This CDR3 spans 18 amino acids. The CDR3 DNA sequence: TGTGCCAGCAGCCCGGACAGGGCACTTCGGGGTGGGGCCAACGTCCTGACTTTC. It is translated as CASSPDRALRGGANVLTF.

The rearrangement uses TRBV7-9 and TRBJ2-1; 13 nucleotides align to TRBD2. V shed 7 bases, J shed 9 bases, and the junction held 9 bases outside the gene matches. The CDR3 runs 15 residues. Germline V CDR1 and CDR2: SEHNR, FQNEAQ (reference sequence). CDR3 in amino acids: CASKSTSGRIGEQFF. DNA for the CDR3: TGTGCCAGCAAATCGACTAGCGGGAGGATCGGTGAGCAGTTCTTC.

The J gene is TRBJ1-1, the V gene TRBV7-2; 7 bases fit TRBD1. Germline V gene data show CDR1 as SGHTA and CDR2 as FQGNSA. CDR3 length equals 16 residues. V lost 5 bases, J lost 2 bases, and 11 bases stayed unmatched. CDR3 DNA sequence: TGTGCCAGCAGCCGAGGGGGCGGGCAACGCAACACTGAAGCTTTCTTT. Protein product: CASSRGGGQRNTEAFF.

The chain combines TRBV28 with TRBJ2-2; the D is unclear. Trimming took 6 bases from V and 7 from J, leaving 21 bases between them. Germline CDR1 reads MDHEN; CDR2 reads SYDVKM. The CDR3 covers 16 residues. CDR3 loop: CASSTIVRTPHGELFF. CDR3 DNA sequence: TGTGCCAGCAGCACCATCGTCCGCACACCCCACGGGGAGCTGTTTTTT.

This chain links TRBV27 with TRBJ2-7, with TRBD2 identical over 13 bases. The CDR3 contains 17 residues. Losses at the gene ends were 4 bases for V and 7 bases for J; bases not matched to a gene: 13. Per germline, CDR1 MNHEY and CDR2 SMNVEV (reference sequence). The CDR3 nucleotides are TGTGCCAGCAGTTCTCCGTTCGGACTAGCGGGAGCTGGGGAGCAGTACTTC. This sequence encodes CASSSPFGLAGAGEQYF.

The gene calls are TRBV6-6 and TRBJ1-1, with 11 bases that match TRBD1. V was clipped by 6 bases and J by 7 bases; unmatched bases: 10. Germline assignment: CDR1 MNHNY and CDR2 SVGAGI (reference sequence). This CDR3 is built from 15 residues. CDR3 sequence (DNA): TGTGCCAGCAGCAGTCGGGACAGGGGGACTGTTGAAGCTTTCTTT. This codes for CASSSRDRGTVEAFF.

The chain recombines TRBV6-1 with TRBJ2-7, with TRBD2 matching 13 bases. The CDR3 contains 15 residues. Germline assignment: CDR1 MNHNS and CDR2 SASEGT. V lost 5 bases, J lost 2 bases, and 3 bases stayed unmatched. The CDR3 reads CASSLGLAGAYEQYF. The CDR3 DNA reads TGTGCCAGCAGTCTTGGACTAGCGGGGGCCTACGAGCAGTACTTC.

The chain is built from TRBV2 and TRBJ1-5; weak D call: TRBD1 (5 bases). The ends were cut back, 5 bases at V and 4 bases at J, with 9 bases in the middle. Looked up from germline, CDR1 is SNHLY and CDR2 is FYNNEI. The CDR3 runs 13 residues. The CDR3 is CASSRQLNQPQHF. As DNA, the CDR3 is TGTGCCAGCAGTAGACAGCTAAATCAGCCCCAGCATTTT.

J is TRBJ2-7 and V is TRBV6-5, with a weak D call TRBD2 (6 bases). The CDR3 has 16 residues. Germline V gene lookup returns CDR1 MNHEY and CDR2 SVGAGI. The germline V and J ends were trimmed by 4 bases and 2 bases, with 18 bases remaining between them. CDR3 sequence reads: CASSSKWSKRAYEQYF. DNA of the CDR3: TGTGCCAGCAGTTCTAAGTGGTCGAAGCGGGCCTACGAGCAGTACTTC.

This sequence joins TRBV18 and TRBJ2-1; TRBD2 aligns across 8 bases. J was trimmed by 0 bases and V by 10 bases; bases with no gene match: 2. This CDR3 has 13 amino acids. The V gene's germline CDR1 is KGHSH and CDR2 LQKENI. The CDR3 region is CATAGDSYNEQFF. The CDR3 coding sequence is TGTGCCACAGCGGGAGACTCCTACAATGAGCAGTTCTTC.

This clone has only a few counts. V usage is TRBV10-3 and J usage is TRBJ2-5; possible D gene TRBD2, 6 bases. Between the trimmed V and J ends, which lost 6 bases and 4 bases, there was a span of 15 bases. The CDR3 runs 14 residues. The V gene's germline CDR1 is ENHRY and CDR2 SYGVKD. The CDR3 DNA reads as TGTGCCATCAGGGGGGACTTCCAGGGAGAGACCCAGTACTTC. It specifies CAIRGDFQGETQYF.

The chain combines TRBV4-2 with TRBJ1-5; maybe TRBD1 (6 bases). CDR1 and CDR2 (germline): LGHNA, YNFKEQ. The CDR3 has 14 residues. Trimming pared 5 bases from V and 6 bases from J, leaving 14 bases between. Here the CDR3 reads CASSLGGVGQPQHF. CDR3 DNA sequence: TGTGCCAGCAGCTTAGGGGGGGTGGGTCAGCCCCAGCATTTT.

This clone was detected only a few times. The chain carries TRBV5-1 and TRBJ2-2, with TRBD1 matching 7 bases. This CDR3 is built from 14 residues. Germline V gene sequence: CDR1 SGHRS, CDR2 YFSETQ. The trim removed 0 bases at V and 6 bases at J, leaving 2 bases unmatched. Here the CDR3 reads CASSLVQGAGELFF. The CDR3 coding sequence is TGCGCCAGCAGCTTGGTTCAGGGGGCCGGGGAGCTGTTTTTT.

The V and J genes are TRBV7-2 and TRBJ2-5, with 16 bases fitting TRBD2. CDR3 length: 17 amino acids. J lost 6 bases, V lost 4 bases, and 8 bases had no gene match. Germline values: CDR1 SGHTA, CDR2 FQGNSA. CDR3 nucleotides: TGTGCCAGCAGCTCCCCGGGACTAGCGGGGGGGAAAAAGACCCAGTACTTC. The encoded protein is CASSSPGLAGGKKTQYF.

The rearrangement joins TRBV11-2 to TRBJ2-3, with 8 bases identical to TRBD2. Germline values: CDR1 SGHAT, CDR2 FQNNGV. J gave up 9 bases and V 1 base, and 18 bases lay outside the gene matches. The CDR3 consists of 18 residues. This CDR3 is CASSLAPMWRGAKWTQYF. The CDR3 nucleotides are TGTGCCAGCAGCTTAGCCCCGATGTGGCGGGGGGCTAAGTGGACGCAGTATTTT.

The rearrangement joins TRBV6-6 to TRBJ2-3, with D tentatively TRBD2 (5 bases). With 7 bases removed from V and 1 base from J, the gap between germline ends came to 15 bases. Per germline, CDR1 MNHNY and CDR2 SVGAGI (reference sequence). The CDR3 has 15 residues. The DNA for the CDR3 is TGTGCCAGCACCAAAACTAGTTCAGGCACAGATACGCAGTATTTT. It specifies CASTKTSSGTDTQYF.

The V and J genes are TRBV5-4 and TRBJ2-1; 8 bases line up with TRBD1. The CDR3 runs to 14 residues. With V trimmed by 2 bases and J by 5 bases, 3 bases remained unmatched. Germline loops: CDR1 SGHNT, CDR2 YYREEE (reference sequence). Here the CDR3 DNA reads TGTGCCAGCAGCTTAATGGGACAGGACAATGAGCAGTTCTTC. Protein: CASSLMGQDNEQFF.

This clone was seen once. The chain is built from TRBV7-9 and TRBJ1-5; D unclear. Germline lookup yields CDR1 SEHNR and CDR2 FQNEAQ (reference sequence). The CDR3 has 14 residues. V was cut by 1 base and J by 4 bases, with 8 bases left in between. CDR3 amino acids: CASSLGRANQPQHF. CDR3 DNA: TGTGCCAGCAGCTTAGGGCGGGCTAATCAGCCCCAGCATTTT. The whole variable domain, filled in from reference TRBV7-9 and TRBJ1-5, reads DTGVSQNPRHKITKRGQNVTFRCDPISEHNRLYWYRQTLGQGPEFLTYFQNEAQLEKSRLLSDRFSAERPKGSFSTLEIQRTEQGDSAMYLCASSLGRANQPQHFGDGTRLSIL.

This clone was detected once. V and J are TRBV4-3 and TRBJ1-2; D call uncertain. With 0 bases removed from V and 5 bases from J, the gap between germline ends came to 10 bases. This CDR3 region has 14 residues. The germline CDR1 and CDR2 sequences are LGHNA and YSLEER. CDR3 region: CASSQDVFLYGYTF. The DNA of the CDR3 is TGCGCCAGCAGCCAAGATGTGTTCTTATATGGCTACACCTTC.

This chain uses TRBV6-5 with TRBJ2-5; TRBD1 matches at 11 bases. J was trimmed by 4 bases and V by 7 bases; bases with no gene match: 5. Per the germline V gene, CDR1 is MNHEY and CDR2 is SVGAGI. This CDR3 contains 14 residues. CDR3 coding DNA: TGTGCCAGCATCGGTGGGACAGGGGGAGAGACCCAGTACTTC. It encodes CASIGGTGGETQYF.

V and J are TRBV6-5 and TRBJ2-7; TRBD1 matches 7 bases. Per germline, CDR1 MNHEY and CDR2 SVGAGI. The junction had 7 bases not matched to a gene; V was cut back by 5 bases and J by 3 bases. There are 14 residues in the CDR3. CDR3 residues: CASSTGTDIYEQYF. CDR3 sequence (DNA): TGTGCCAGCAGTACCGGGACAGATATCTACGAGCAGTACTTC.

V and J are TRBV30 and TRBJ1-1; TRBD1 matches 8 bases. There are 13 residues in the CDR3. The V gene end was trimmed by 5 bases and the J gene end by 2 bases; junction bases not matched to a gene: 4. Germline lookup yields CDR1 GTSNPN and CDR2 SVGIG (reference sequence). For the CDR3, the DNA is TGTGCCTGGGAGGCAGGGGGCAACACTGAAGCTTTCTTT. Its translation is CAWEAGGNTEAFF.